The 22 T cell receptor beta chains below come from one sample, sequenced in a study of blood T cell repertoires in COVID-19. Libraries were prepared by immunoSEQ multiplex PCR; TCRdb keeps only in-frame clonotypes and omits some of them. The table records fewer than 250,000 clones, around nine tenths of them present only once. Specimen: peripheral blood. These receptors were collected from a man aged 25-45 years with acute or convalescent COVID-19.

The chain combines TRBV29-1 with TRBJ2-3, with D perhaps matching TRBD1 (6 bases). V dropped 7 bases and J dropped 2 bases, with 16 bases sitting between them. Germline V gene data show CDR1 as SQVTM and CDR2 as ANQGSEA. The CDR3 totals 14 residues. CDR3 coding DNA: TGCAGCGCCAAACAGGGTGTTAACACAGATACGCAGTATTTT. As protein: CSAKQGVNTDTQYF.

This chain joins TRBV27 and TRBJ1-1; D uncertain. Per the germline V gene, CDR1 is MNHEY and CDR2 is SMNVEV (reference sequence). The CDR3 consists of 14 residues. V shed 3 bases and J shed 0 bases, with 8 bases lying between them. This chain's CDR3 is CASSFLRVNTEAFF. DNA of the CDR3: TGTGCCAGCAGTTTTTTGAGGGTGAACACTGAAGCTTTCTTT.

The CDR3 sequence: CASSLNSIEQFF. For the CDR3, the DNA is TGTGCCAGCAGTTTAAACAGTATTGAGCAGTTCTTC. V is TRBV12-3 or TRBV12-4 and J is TRBJ2-1; no clear D. CDR3 length: 12 amino acids. V was shortened by 2 bases and J by 9 bases, with 8 bases between the two germline ends.

The rearrangement links TRBV25-1 to TRBJ1-1, with 10 bases matching TRBD1. V lost 6 bases and J lost 4; bases outside the gene matches: 11. The CDR3 is made up of 16 amino acids. Per the germline V gene, CDR1 is MGHDK and CDR2 is SYGVNS. CDR3 sequence reads: CASRGDRGSWGTEAFF. Here the CDR3 DNA reads TGTGCCAGCAGGGGGGACAGGGGCTCCTGGGGCACTGAAGCTTTCTTT.

A single count supports this clone. This chain connects TRBV12-5 to TRBJ1-1, with D maybe TRBD1 (6 bases). The germline V and J ends were trimmed by 6 bases and 1 base, with 9 bases remaining between them. In germline, CDR1 is LGHNT, CDR2 FRNRAP. The CDR3 spans 13 residues. DNA of the CDR3: TGTGCTAGTGGCAAAGGGGGGAACACTGAAGCTTTCTTT. Translated, it gives CASGKGGNTEAFF.

This sequence joins TRBV9 and TRBJ2-6; D unresolved. The length of the CDR3 is 15 residues. V dropped 4 bases and J dropped 1 base, with 9 bases sitting between them. Germline values: CDR1 SGDLS, CDR2 YYNGEE. For the CDR3, the DNA is TGTGCCAGCAGCCCCCACGGTTCTGGGGCCAACGTCCTGACTTTC. It encodes CASSPHGSGANVLTF. Drawing the rest from reference TRBV9 and TRBJ2-6, the complete variable domain is DSGVTQTPKHLITATGQRVTLRCSPRSGDLSVYWYQQSLDQGLQFLIQYYNGEERAKGNILERFSAQQFPDLHSELNLSSLELGDSALYFCASSPHGSGANVLTFGAGSRLTVL.

This clone was observed a few times. The chain links TRBV5-4 to TRBJ1-6; 10 bases agree with TRBD1. Germline-derived CDR1 and CDR2 are SGHNT and YYREEE (reference sequence). This CDR3 has 18 residues. V lost 1 base, J lost 1 base, and 5 bases stayed unmatched. The CDR3, as DNA: TGTGCCAGCAGCTTGCGACAGGGGGCGGGGTCCTATAATTCACCCCTCCACTTT. It encodes CASSLRQGAGSYNSPLHF.

The sample holds one count of this clone. The chain couples TRBV28 to TRBJ2-7; D is possibly TRBD1 (6 bases). The CDR3 is 14 amino acids. CDR1 and CDR2 (germline): MDHEN, SYDVKM. V lost 3 bases and J lost 1, with 10 bases in between. This CDR3 is CASSFRTGSYEQYF. The CDR3 nucleotides are TGTGCCAGCAGTTTCCGCACAGGGTCCTACGAGCAGTACTTC.

CDR3 sequence: CASSLFMNTEAFF. As DNA, the CDR3 is TGTGCCAGCAGCTTATTTATGAACACTGAAGCTTTCTTT. The rearrangement uses TRBV7-9 and TRBJ1-1, with D uncertain. The V end was cut by 2 bases, the J end by 0 bases, with 4 bases between. CDR1 is SEHNR, CDR2 FQNEAQ, per germline (reference sequence). This CDR3 has 13 residues.

This chain joins TRBV19 and TRBJ2-3; D may be TRBD1 (6 bases). CDR1 LNHDA and CDR2 SQIVND come from the germline V gene (reference sequence). The CDR3 runs to 14 residues. V was clipped by 5 bases and J by 1 base, with 10 bases between them. The CDR3, as DNA: TGTGCCAGTAGTCCGTGGACAGGCACAGATACGCAGTATTTT. Translating it yields CASSPWTGTDTQYF.

The genes are TRBV30 and TRBJ2-7, with a tentative D call TRBD2 (5 bases). The CDR3 consists of 16 residues. Germline V gene sequence: CDR1 GTSNPN, CDR2 SVGIG (reference sequence). The V and J ends lost 3 bases and 0 bases respectively, with 18 bases between them. The DNA of the CDR3 is TGTGCCTGGAGGAATTTTCGGACTCTGAGCTCCTACGAGCAGTACTTC. Protein sequence: CAWRNFRTLSSYEQYF.

The chain is built from TRBV5-1 and TRBJ2-1; 8 bases agree with TRBD1. Germline trimming cut 0 bases from V and 4 bases from J; bases unmatched to any gene: 3. Germline V gene sequence: CDR1 SGHRS, CDR2 YFSETQ. The CDR3 has 15 amino acids. Written as DNA, the CDR3 is TGCGCCAGCAGCTTGGGGACAGGGTCTTACAATGAGCAGTTCTTC. Translating it yields CASSLGTGSYNEQFF.

The rearrangement links TRBV29-1 to TRBJ2-2; tentative D call: TRBD2 (5 bases). Trimming left V 4 bases short and J 5 bases short, with 14 bases between. Germline V lookup: CDR1 SQVTM, CDR2 ANQGSEA. This CDR3 region has 14 residues. CDR3 in DNA: TGCAGCGTTGCGAGAGGGAGTGGTACCGGGGAGCTGTTTTTT. This sequence encodes CSVARGSGTGELFF.

The chain employs TRBV11-3 and TRBJ2-2; 10 bases align to TRBD1. The CDR3 is 16 residues long. From germline, CDR1 is SGHNT and CDR2 YENEEA. V dropped 5 bases and J dropped 6; count of bases not matched to a gene: 9. DNA for the CDR3: TGTGCCAGCAGCGACCCCGGGACAGGGGACCCCGGGGAGCTGTTTTTT. It translates to CASSDPGTGDPGELFF.

The rearrangement uses TRBV28 and TRBJ1-5; TRBD1 matches at 9 bases. V lost 6 bases to trimming and J lost 7 bases; unmatched junction nucleotides: 10. The germline V gene encodes CDR1 MDHEN and CDR2 SYDVKM. CDR3 length equals 15 residues. Here the CDR3 reads CASSQPTGGNQPQHF. The DNA of the CDR3 is TGTGCCAGCAGCCAACCGACAGGGGGTAACCAGCCCCAGCATTTT.

The rearrangement uses TRBV23-1 and TRBJ2-7; TRBD1 aligns across 8 bases. TRBV23-1 has ORF status, its function being uncertain. The CDR3 covers 16 residues. V dropped 0 bases and J dropped 5; count of bases not matched to a gene: 9. The CDR3 DNA reads as TGCGCCAGCAGTCAATCGGTGCAGGGGGCGCTGGACGAGCAGTACTTC. Translation gives CASSQSVQGALDEQYF.

The chain is built from TRBV18 and TRBJ2-2, with 9 positions matching TRBD1. Per the germline V gene, CDR1 is KGHSH and CDR2 is LQKENI. The V and J ends lost 6 bases and 4 bases, in that order; junction bases with no gene match: 9. CDR3 length: 16 amino acids. This chain's CDR3 is CASSPRQGVATGELFF. The DNA of the CDR3 is TGTGCCAGCTCGCCCCGACAGGGGGTCGCCACCGGGGAGCTGTTTTTT.

In DNA, the CDR3 is TGCGCCAGCCGACTGGGACTAGCGGGGTTTTCCTACAATGAGCAGTTCTTC. This codes for CASRLGLAGFSYNEQFF. The chain employs TRBV10-2 and TRBJ2-1; 13 bases align to TRBD2. The CDR3 extends over 17 amino acids. CDR1 is WSHSY and CDR2 is SAAADI in the germline V gene. V gave up 8 bases and J gave up 1 base; unmatched junction bases: 8.

This clone occurred once. The rearrangement joins TRBV28 to TRBJ2-6; D gene uncertain. The CDR3 extends over 16 amino acids. Between the trimmed V and J ends, which lost 2 bases and 0 bases, there was a span of 8 bases. Germline values: CDR1 MDHEN, CDR2 SYDVKM. DNA of the CDR3: TGTGCCAGCAGTTTAATGTCGGGCTCTGGGGCCAACGTCCTGACTTTC. It is translated as CASSLMSGSGANVLTF. The full variable domain, its missing parts supplied by reference TRBV28 and TRBJ2-6, is DVKVTQSSRYLVKRTGEKVFLECVQDMDHENMFWYRQDPGLGLRLIYFSYDVKMKEKGDIPEGYSVSREKKERFSLILESASTNQTSMYLCASSLMSGSGANVLTFGAGSRLTVL.

The rearrangement links TRBV28 to TRBJ2-2; 12 bases agree with TRBD2. The CDR3 totals 15 residues. The germline V gene has CDR1 MDHEN and CDR2 SYDVKM. J gave up 4 bases and V 7 bases, and 4 bases lay outside the gene matches. The chain's CDR3 is CASTTLAGGTGELFF. CDR3 bases: TGTGCCAGCACCACACTAGCGGGAGGCACCGGGGAGCTGTTTTTT.

The chain couples TRBV24-1 to TRBJ2-1; weak D call: TRBD1 (6 bases). This CDR3 spans 11 amino acids. The V end was cut by 7 bases, the J end by 11 bases, with 11 bases between. CDR1 and CDR2 from the germline V gene are KGHDR and SFDVKD. CDR3 sequence (DNA): TGTGCCACCAGCCTAACAGGGCAGCAGTTCTTC. It yields the protein CATSLTGQQFF.

The genes are TRBV29-1 and TRBJ2-7, with 11 bases matching TRBD1. V shed 7 bases and J 1 base; nucleotides not matched to a gene: 3. Looked up from germline, CDR1 is SQVTM and CDR2 is ANQGSEA. The CDR3 covers 13 residues. The CDR3 DNA sequence: TGCAGCGCCTGGGACAGGGGGTCCTACGAGCAGTACTTC. This sequence encodes CSAWDRGSYEQYF.